A single T cell receptor beta chain is shown here with its context. This clone was seen just once. Its antigen is unknown. Base quality data are lacking; no much larger clone is found one base away. This sample is part of a study of technical replicates of blood from a handful of donors (dated by TCRdb to about 2017). V sheds 7 bases and J sheds 2 bases, leaving 15 bases between their ends. Reading the germline V gene (reference sequence) gives CDR1 WNHNN and CDR2 SYGVQD. Including cysteine and phenylalanine, the CDR3 has 15 amino acids. Here the CDR3 DNA is all that survives: 45 bases in frame from base 1. The library was prepared using the immunoSEQ multiplex PCR assay. Sourced from immuneACCESS, this table was stored by TCRdb with only in-frame sequences that have V and J called. A share of the clones is absent; for the studies checked, an unresolved V gene accounts for under half, and the remainder has no known explanation. The sample records around 65,000 clones, around 86% of which are singletons. 5% of the sample lies in the top ten.

Sequenced: PBMCs. Recombination joined TRBV10-1 with TRBJ1-5; the D gene remains uncertain. This receptor was identified in a human donor in good health. Some clones in this sample may be carry-over from other donors' samples. The DNA reads TGCGCCAGCACTAAACCCGGGTCGGGCAATCAGCCCCAGCATTTT. This is translated as CASTKPGSGNQPQHF.